This T cell receptor (beta chain) was found in a study of cytomegalovirus exposure and HLA in healthy donors. This CDR3 has 13 residues. Deletions cut 2 bases from V and 5 bases from J, with 12 bases between. The germline V gene encodes CDR1 GTSNPN and CDR2 SVGIG (reference sequence). 60 Vbeta and 13 Jbeta primers were used in PCR. Method: immunoSEQ multiplex PCR; TCRdb's copy keeps in-frame clones and lacks some. The sample includes roughly 150,000 clones, approximately 80% of them seen just once. The TCR was taken from a man aged 25 to 45 in good health and CMV-seropositive. The chain employs TRBV30 and TRBJ1-1, with D perhaps matching TRBD1 (5 bases). The sequenced material came from PBMCs. This CDR3 is CAWSTIGGTEAFF. Here the CDR3 DNA reads TGTGCCTGGAGTACAATCGGGGGGACTGAAGCTTTCTTT.